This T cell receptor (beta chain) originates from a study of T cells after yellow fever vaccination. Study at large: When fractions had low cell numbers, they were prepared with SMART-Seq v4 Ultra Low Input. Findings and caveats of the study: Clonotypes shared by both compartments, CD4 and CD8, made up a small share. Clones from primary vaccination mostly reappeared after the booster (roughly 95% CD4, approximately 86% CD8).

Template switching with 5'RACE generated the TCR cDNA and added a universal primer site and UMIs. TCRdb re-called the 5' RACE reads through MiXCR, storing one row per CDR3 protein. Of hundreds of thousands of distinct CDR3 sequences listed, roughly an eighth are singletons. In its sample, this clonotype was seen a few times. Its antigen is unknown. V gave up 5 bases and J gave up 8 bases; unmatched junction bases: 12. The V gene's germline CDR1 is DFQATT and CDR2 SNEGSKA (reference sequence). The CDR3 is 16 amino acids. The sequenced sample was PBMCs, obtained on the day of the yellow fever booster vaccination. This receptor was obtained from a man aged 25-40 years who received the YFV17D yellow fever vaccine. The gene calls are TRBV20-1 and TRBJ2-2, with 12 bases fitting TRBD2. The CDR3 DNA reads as TGCAGTGCTCCCCGGACTAGCGGGGAACTACGGGGGGAGCTGTTTTTT. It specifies CSAPRTSGELRGELFF.